Reported below is one T cell receptor beta chain. Profiled with immunoSEQ multiplex PCR; TCRdb holds only in-frame clones, not every one. This table holds 40,000 or so clones, around four fifths found once. The data originate from a study of OX40 agonist ivuxolimab in advanced cancers. Study summary: Recorded diagnoses for dose-escalation patients were hepatocellular carcinoma, melanoma, renal cell or head and neck cancer. Mean age around 60 years, range about 20 to 90; 82.7% male.

Germline values: CDR1 SGHRS, CDR2 YFSETQ. Trimming pared 0 bases from V and 6 bases from J, leaving 9 bases between. This CDR3 is 14 amino acids long. The receptor was isolated from an adult with an advanced solid tumor such as melanoma, head and neck, liver or kidney cancer. Source: CD4+ or CD8+ T cells sorted from blood, taken in a trial of the OX40 agonist ivuxolimab. The rearrangement uses TRBV5-1 and TRBJ1-4, with D possibly TRBD1 on 5 matching bases. CDR3 residues: CASSLGGSDEKLFF. The CDR3 coding sequence is TGCGCCAGCAGCTTGGGGGGCTCGGATGAAAAACTGTTTTTT.